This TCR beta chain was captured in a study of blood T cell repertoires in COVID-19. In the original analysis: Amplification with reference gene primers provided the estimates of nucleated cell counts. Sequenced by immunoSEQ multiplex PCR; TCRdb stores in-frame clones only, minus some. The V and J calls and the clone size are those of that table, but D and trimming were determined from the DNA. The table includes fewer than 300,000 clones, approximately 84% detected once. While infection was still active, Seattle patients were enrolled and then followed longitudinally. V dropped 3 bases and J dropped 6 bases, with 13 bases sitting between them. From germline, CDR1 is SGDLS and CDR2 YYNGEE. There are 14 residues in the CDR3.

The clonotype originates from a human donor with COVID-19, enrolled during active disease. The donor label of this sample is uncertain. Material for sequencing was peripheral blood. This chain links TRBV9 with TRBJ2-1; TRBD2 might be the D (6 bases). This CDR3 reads CASSALRAGNEQFF. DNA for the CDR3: TGTGCCAGCAGCGCACTGCGAGCGGGCAATGAGCAGTTCTTC.